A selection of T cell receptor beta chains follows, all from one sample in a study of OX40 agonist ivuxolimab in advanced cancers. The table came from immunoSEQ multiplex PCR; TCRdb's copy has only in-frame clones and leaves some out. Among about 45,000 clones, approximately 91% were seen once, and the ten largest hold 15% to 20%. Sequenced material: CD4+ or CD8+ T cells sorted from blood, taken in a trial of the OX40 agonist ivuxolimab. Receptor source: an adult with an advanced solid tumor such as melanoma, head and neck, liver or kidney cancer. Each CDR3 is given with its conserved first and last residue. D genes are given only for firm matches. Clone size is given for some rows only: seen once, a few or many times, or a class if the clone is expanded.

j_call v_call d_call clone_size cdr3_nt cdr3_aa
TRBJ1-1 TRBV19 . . TGTGCCAGTAGTATCTCAGCAGCTACGAACACTGAAGCTTTCTTT CASSISAATNTEAFF
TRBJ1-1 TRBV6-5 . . TGTGCCAGCAGCGAGGGACGGACGAACACTGAAGCTTTCTTT CASSEGRTNTEAFF
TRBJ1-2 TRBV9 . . TGTGCCAGCAGCTCGGGACTGGAAGGAGGCTATGGCTACACCTTC CASSSGLEGGYGYTF
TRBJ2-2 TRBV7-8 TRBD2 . TGTGCCAGCAGCTTATTAAGAACGATTCTAGCGGGAGGTGAACCCGGGGAGCTGTTTTTT CASSLLRTILAGGEPGELFF
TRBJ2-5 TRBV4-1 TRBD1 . TGCGCCAGCAGCCAATCCGGGACAGGGGGAGAGACCCAGTACTTC CASSQSGTGGETQYF
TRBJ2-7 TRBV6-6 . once TGTGCCAGCAGTCTTACCCCGGCCGAGCAGTACTTC CASSLTPAEQYF
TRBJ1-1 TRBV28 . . TGTGCCAGCAGTTGGAGAGGGGGAAACACTGAAGCTTTCTTT CASSWRGGNTEAFF
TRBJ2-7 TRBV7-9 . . TGTGCCAGCAGCTTCCCTCTGGACGAGCAGTACTTC CASSFPLDEQYF
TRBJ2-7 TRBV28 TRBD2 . TGTGCCAGCAGTTGGGGTGTAGGCGGGGGTCCCTACGAGCAGTACTTC CASSWGVGGGPYEQYF
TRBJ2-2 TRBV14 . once TGTGCCAGCAGCCAAGATGGGATACCGGGACGGTCGGCGGGGGAGCTGTTTTTT CASSQDGIPGRSAGELFF